These 3 T cell receptor beta chains came from one sample sequenced in a study of T cells in Graves' hyperthyroidism and ophthalmopathy. Amplified TCR beta CDR3 regions came from RNA transcripts. Using the HTBI primer set, a first-round RT-PCR was run on the TCR CDR3. TCRdb independently ran MiXCR on the multiplex PCR reads; one entry per CDR3 protein. The table lists under 130,000 distinct CDR3 sequences, less than 55% of them singletons. Sequencing was done on a sample of blood. Receptors were obtained from a man in his forties with Graves' hyperthyroidism.

The chain recombines TRBV7-2 with TRBJ1-1, with 8 bases lining up with TRBD1. J gave up 4 bases and V 1 base, and 8 bases lay outside the gene matches. Looked up from germline, CDR1 is SGHTA and CDR2 is FQGNSA. The CDR3 covers 16 residues. CDR3 coding DNA: TGTGCCAGCAGCTTAGTGGGGACAGGTGGGACCACTGAAGCTTTCTTT. It codes for CASSLVGTGGTTEAFF.

This clonotype has at least ten counts. V usage is TRBV7-2 and J usage is TRBJ1-2; 9 bases are shared with TRBD1. The V gene's germline CDR1 is SGHTA and CDR2 FQGNSA. Unmatched junction bases numbered 7, after V lost 3 bases and J lost 5 bases. CDR3 size: 15 residues. The CDR3 region is CASSFTGGTGYGYTF. DNA of the CDR3: TGTGCCAGCAGCTTTACAGGGGGCACGGGATATGGCTACACCTTC. Based on the CDR3 plus reference TRBV7-2 and TRBJ1-2, the full variable domain is GAGVSQSPSNKVTEKGKDVELRCDPISGHTALYWYRQSLGQGLEFLIYFQGNSAPDKSGLPSDRFSAERTGGSVSTLTIQRTQQEDSAVYLCASSFTGGTGYGYTFGSGTRLTVV.

The chain carries TRBV10-3 and TRBJ1-1; D might be TRBD1 (5 bases). The CDR3 is 16 amino acids. The ends were cut back, 2 bases at V and 7 bases at J, with 20 bases in the middle. CDR1 and CDR2 from the germline V gene are ENHRY and SYGVKD. The CDR3 spells CAISEAVEAGKGEAFF. The CDR3 DNA sequence: TGTGCCATCAGTGAGGCAGTAGAGGCAGGGAAGGGTGAAGCTTTCTTT.